The present entry profiles one T cell receptor (beta chain) with its context. The antigen is undetermined. Relative to the germline gene, one junction end is altered; a read error may explain this. These data come from a study of T cell repertoires in aging, cancer and after chemotherapy. Overall study results and limits: Rebound thymic output was suggested by rising median generation probability during chemotherapy in each cancer cohort. Age-matched healthy donors had significantly more diverse, less clonal blood TCR repertoires than untreated cancer patients. Immunological memory after chemotherapy cannot be judged from the repertoire data.

Germline assignment: CDR1 MNHEY and CDR2 SVGAGI. There are 13 residues in the CDR3. Rearranged V-D-J TRB sequences were amplified with a mixed TRB-A/B primer pool. Each CDR3 protein gets one entry after TCRdb re-called the multiplex PCR reads with MiXCR. The sample carries a few thousand distinct CDR3 sequences, less than 60% recorded once. Amplification of TCR beta used genomic DNA extracted from peripheral blood. Sequencing was carried out using blood. The rearrangement links TRBV6-5 to TRBJ2-5; 13 bases line up with TRBD2. The TCR comes from a human donor with a blood cancer. CDR3 in amino acids: CASTTSGGETKYF. The CDR3 DNA reads TGTGCCAGCACAACTAGCGGGGGGGAGACCAAGTACTTC.